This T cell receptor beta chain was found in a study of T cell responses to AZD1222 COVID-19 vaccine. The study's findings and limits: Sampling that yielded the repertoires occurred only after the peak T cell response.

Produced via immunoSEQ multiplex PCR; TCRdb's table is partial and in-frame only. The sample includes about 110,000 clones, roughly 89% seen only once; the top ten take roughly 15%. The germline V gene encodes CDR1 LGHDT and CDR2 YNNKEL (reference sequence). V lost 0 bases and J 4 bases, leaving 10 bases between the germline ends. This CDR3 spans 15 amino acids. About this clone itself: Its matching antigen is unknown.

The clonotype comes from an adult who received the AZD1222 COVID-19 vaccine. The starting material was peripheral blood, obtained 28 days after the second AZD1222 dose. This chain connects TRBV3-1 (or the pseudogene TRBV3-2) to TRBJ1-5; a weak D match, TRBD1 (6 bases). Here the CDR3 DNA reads TGTGCCAGCAGCCAAGATCTCACAGGGAATCAGCCCCAGCATTTT. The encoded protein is CASSQDLTGNQPQHF.